This T cell receptor (beta chain) was obtained from a study of blood T cells in healthy people across ages. Of note for this clonotype: Its antigen is as yet unknown.

The use of a sample-barcoded 5' primer and a J-beta primer mix characterized a second PCR of about 6 to 11 cycles. One entry per CDR3 protein results from TCRdb running MiXCR on the 5' RACE reads. Here the sample spans hundreds of thousands of distinct CDR3 sequences, less than 40% being singletons. Study conclusions and caveats: Roughly linearly, TCR beta diversity per million T cells fell as age increased. As naive T cell percentage varied, TCR beta diversity correlated strongly with it. Diversity estimates drawn from one million T cells were deemed underestimates.

J gave up 4 bases and V 4 bases, and 6 bases lay outside the gene matches. From germline, CDR1 is SNHLY and CDR2 FYNNEI. This CDR3 comprises 14 residues. The sequenced material came from blood. The chain combines TRBV2 with TRBJ1-2; 7 bases fit TRBD1. The sequence came from a woman aged 80 or over in good health. CDR3 in amino acids: CASSGDSHSYGYTF. The CDR3 region has the DNA TGTGCCAGCAGTGGGGACAGCCACTCCTATGGCTACACCTTC.